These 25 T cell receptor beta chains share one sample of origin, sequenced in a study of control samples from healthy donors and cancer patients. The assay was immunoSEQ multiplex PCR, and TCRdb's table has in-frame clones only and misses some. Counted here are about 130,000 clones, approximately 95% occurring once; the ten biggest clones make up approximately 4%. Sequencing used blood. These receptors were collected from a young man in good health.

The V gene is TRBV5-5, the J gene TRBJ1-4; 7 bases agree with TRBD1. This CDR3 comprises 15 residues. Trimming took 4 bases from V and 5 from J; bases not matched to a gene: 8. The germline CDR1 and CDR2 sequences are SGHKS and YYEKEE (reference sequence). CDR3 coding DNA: TGTGCCAGCAGCCGTAGGACAGGCCAGAATGAAAAACTGTTTTTT. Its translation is CASSRRTGQNEKLFF.

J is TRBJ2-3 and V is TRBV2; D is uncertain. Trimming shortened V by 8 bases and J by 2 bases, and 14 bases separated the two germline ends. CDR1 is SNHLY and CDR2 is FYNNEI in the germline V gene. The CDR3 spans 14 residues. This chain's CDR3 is CASVWLSPTDTQYF. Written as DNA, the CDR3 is TGTGCCAGCGTATGGCTTTCCCCCACAGATACGCAGTATTTT.

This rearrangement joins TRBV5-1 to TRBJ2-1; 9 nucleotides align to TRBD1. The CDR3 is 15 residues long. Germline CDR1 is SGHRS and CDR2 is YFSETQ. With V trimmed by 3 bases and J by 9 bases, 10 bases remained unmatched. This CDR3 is CASSSPGQGLVEQFF. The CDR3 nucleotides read TGCGCCAGCAGCTCGCCGGGACAGGGTTTAGTTGAGCAGTTCTTC.

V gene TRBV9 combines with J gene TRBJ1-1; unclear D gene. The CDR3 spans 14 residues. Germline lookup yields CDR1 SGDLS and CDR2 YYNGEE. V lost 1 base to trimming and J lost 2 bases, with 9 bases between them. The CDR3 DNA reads TGTGCCAGCAGCGTATATGGGGAAAACACTGAAGCTTTCTTT. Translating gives CASSVYGENTEAFF.

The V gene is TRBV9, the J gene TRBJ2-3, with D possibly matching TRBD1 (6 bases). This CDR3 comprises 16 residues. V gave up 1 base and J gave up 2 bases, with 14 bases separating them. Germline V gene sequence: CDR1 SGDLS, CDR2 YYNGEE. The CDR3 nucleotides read TGTGCCAGCAGCGTAAGAGGGGGTGGGCCCACAGATACGCAGTATTTT. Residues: CASSVRGGGPTDTQYF. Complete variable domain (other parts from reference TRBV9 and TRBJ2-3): DSGVTQTPKHLITATGQRVTLRCSPRSGDLSVYWYQQSLDQGLQFLIQYYNGEERAKGNILERFSAQQFPDLHSELNLSSLELGDSALYFCASSVRGGGPTDTQYFGPGTRLTVL.

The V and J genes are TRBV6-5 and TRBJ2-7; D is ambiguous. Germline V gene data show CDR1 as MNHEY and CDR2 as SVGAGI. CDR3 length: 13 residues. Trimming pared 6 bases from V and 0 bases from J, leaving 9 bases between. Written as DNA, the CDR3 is TGTGCCAGCAGCTTGGCAGACTCCTACGAGCAGTACTTC. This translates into CASSLADSYEQYF.

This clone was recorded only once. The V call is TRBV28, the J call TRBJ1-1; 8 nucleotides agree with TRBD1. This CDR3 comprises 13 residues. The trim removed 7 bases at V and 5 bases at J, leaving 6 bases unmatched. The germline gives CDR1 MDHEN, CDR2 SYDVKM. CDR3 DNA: TGTGCCAGCACCCACAGGGGGGGAACTGAAGCTTTCTTT. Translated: CASTHRGGTEAFF.

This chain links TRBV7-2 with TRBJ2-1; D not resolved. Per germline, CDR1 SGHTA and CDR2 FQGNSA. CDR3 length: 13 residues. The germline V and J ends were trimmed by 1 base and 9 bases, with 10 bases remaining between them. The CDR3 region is CASSLEILGEQFF. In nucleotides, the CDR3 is TGTGCCAGCAGCTTAGAGATCTTAGGTGAGCAGTTCTTC.

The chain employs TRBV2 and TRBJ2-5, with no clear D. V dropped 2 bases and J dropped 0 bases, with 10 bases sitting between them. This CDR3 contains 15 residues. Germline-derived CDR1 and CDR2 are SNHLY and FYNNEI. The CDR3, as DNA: TGTGCCAGCAGTGAACGGCAGATCAACCAAGAGACCCAGTACTTC. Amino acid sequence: CASSERQINQETQYF.

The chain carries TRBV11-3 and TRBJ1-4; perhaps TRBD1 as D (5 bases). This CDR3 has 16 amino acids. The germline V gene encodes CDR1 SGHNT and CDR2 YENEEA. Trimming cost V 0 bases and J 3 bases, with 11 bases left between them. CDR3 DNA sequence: TGTGCCAGCAGCTTAGATCGACAGTGGGCTAATGAAAAACTGTTTTTT. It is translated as CASSLDRQWANEKLFF.

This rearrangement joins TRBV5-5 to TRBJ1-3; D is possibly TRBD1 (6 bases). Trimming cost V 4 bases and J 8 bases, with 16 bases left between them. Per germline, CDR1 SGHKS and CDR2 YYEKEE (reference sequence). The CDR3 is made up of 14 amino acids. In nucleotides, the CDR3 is TGTGCCAGCAGCAAACAGGGCGGGATGGACACCATATATTTT. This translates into CASSKQGGMDTIYF.

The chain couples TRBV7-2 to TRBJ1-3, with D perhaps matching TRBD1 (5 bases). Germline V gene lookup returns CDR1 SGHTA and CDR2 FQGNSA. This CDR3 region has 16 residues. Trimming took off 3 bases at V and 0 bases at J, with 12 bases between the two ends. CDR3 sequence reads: CASSLGPLSSGNTIYF. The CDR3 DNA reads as TGTGCCAGCAGCTTGGGACCTTTGAGCTCTGGAAACACCATATATTTT.

CDR3: CASSLGLAQETQYF. CDR3 coding DNA: TGTGCCAGCAGCTTAGGACTAGCCCAAGAGACCCAGTACTTC. The V gene is TRBV7-2, the J gene TRBJ2-5; 7 nucleotides agree with TRBD2. The trim removed 1 base at V and 1 base at J, leaving 0 bases unmatched. CDR3 length: 14 residues. Germline V gene data show CDR1 as SGHTA and CDR2 as FQGNSA.

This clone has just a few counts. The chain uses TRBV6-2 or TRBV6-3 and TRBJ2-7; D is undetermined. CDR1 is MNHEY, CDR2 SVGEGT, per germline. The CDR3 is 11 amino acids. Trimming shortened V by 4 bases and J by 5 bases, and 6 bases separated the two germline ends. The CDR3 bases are TGTGCCAGCAGTTCCACCCACGAGCAGTACTTC. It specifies CASSSTHEQYF.

CDR3 sequence (DNA): TGTGCCAGCAGTTCAGAACTAGCGGGGTCAGCCGGAGGGGCCAACGTCCTGACTTTC. Its protein product is CASSSELAGSAGGANVLTF. The rearrangement links TRBV28 to TRBJ2-6; TRBD2 aligns across 10 bases. CDR1 and CDR2 (germline): MDHEN, SYDVKM. The CDR3 totals 19 residues. V gave up 4 bases and J gave up 4 bases; unmatched junction bases: 13.

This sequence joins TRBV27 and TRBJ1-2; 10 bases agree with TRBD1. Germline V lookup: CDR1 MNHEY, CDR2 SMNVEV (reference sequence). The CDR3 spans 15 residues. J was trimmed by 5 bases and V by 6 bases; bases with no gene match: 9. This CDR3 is CASRKTGGVLYGYTF. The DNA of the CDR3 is TGTGCCAGCAGGAAGACAGGGGGCGTCCTTTATGGCTACACCTTC.

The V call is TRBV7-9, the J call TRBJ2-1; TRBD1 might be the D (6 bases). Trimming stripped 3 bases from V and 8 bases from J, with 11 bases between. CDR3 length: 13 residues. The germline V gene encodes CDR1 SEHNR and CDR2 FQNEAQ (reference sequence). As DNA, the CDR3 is TGTGCCAGCAGCTTTTCCGGGACACATGAGCAGTTCTTC. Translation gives CASSFSGTHEQFF.

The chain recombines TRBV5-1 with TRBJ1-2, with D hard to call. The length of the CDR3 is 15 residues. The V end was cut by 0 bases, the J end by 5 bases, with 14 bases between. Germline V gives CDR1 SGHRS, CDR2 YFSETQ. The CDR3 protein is CASSLGTITVYGYTF. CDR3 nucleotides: TGCGCCAGCAGCTTGGGGACCATTACTGTTTATGGCTACACCTTC.

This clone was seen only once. Here the CDR3 reads CASSFGTGGSPLHF. CDR3 in DNA: TGCGCCAGCAGCTTCGGGACAGGGGGTTCACCCCTCCACTTT. V usage is TRBV5-1 and J usage is TRBJ1-6; 11 nucleotides line up with TRBD1. Germline trimming cut 2 bases from V and 9 bases from J; bases unmatched to any gene: 1. Germline-derived CDR1 and CDR2 are SGHRS and YFSETQ. The CDR3 has 14 amino acids.

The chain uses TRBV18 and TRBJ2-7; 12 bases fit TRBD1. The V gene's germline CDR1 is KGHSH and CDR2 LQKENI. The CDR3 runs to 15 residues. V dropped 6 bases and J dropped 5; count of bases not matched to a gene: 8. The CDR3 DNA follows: TGTGCCAGCTCCCCCCGGGACAGGGGGCCTCACGAGCAGTACTTC. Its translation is CASSPRDRGPHEQYF.

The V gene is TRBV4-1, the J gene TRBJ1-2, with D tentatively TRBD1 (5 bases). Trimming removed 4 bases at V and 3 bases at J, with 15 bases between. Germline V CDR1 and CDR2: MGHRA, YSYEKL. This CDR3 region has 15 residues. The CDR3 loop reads CASSPRTKGDYGYTF. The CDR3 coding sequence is TGCGCCAGCAGCCCCCGGACTAAAGGGGACTATGGCTACACCTTC.

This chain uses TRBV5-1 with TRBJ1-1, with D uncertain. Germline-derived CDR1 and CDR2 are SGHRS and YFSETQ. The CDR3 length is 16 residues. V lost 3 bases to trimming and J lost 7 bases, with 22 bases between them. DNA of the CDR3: TGCGCCAGCAGCTACTACCCGGGCTCTCCCAAGGATGAAGCTTTCTTT. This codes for CASSYYPGSPKDEAFF.

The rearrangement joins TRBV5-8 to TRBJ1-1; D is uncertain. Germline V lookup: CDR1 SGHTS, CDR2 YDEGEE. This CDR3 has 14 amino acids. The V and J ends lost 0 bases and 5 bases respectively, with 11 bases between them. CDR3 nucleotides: TGTGCCAGCAGCTTGGTTGGGTGGGGAACTGAAGCTTTCTTT. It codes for CASSLVGWGTEAFF.

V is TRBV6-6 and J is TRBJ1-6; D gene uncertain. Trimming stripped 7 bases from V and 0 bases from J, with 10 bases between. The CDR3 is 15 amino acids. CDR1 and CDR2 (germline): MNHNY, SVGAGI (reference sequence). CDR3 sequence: CASTSQSSYNSPLHF. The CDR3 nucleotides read TGTGCCAGCACCTCACAGAGCTCCTATAATTCACCCCTCCACTTT.

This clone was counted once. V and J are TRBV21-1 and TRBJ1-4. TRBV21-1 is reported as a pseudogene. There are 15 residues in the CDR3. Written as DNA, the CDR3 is TGTGCCAGCAGCAAAGGTCGCCGGGAGTCGATGAAACTGTTTTTT. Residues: CASSKGRRESMKLFF.